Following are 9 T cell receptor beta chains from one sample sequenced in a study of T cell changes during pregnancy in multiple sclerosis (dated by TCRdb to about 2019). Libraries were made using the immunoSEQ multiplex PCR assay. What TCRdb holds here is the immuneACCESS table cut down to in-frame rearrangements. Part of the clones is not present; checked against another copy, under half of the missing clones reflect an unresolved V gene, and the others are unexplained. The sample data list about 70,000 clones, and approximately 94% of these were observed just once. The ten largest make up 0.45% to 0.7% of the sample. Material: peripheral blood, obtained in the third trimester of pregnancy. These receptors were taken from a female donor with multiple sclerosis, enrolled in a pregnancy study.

In DNA, the CDR3 is TGTGCCAGCAGTTTATGGGCTAGCGTAAGCACAGATACGCAGTATTTT. Translation gives CASSLWASVSTDTQYF. This chain links TRBV27 with TRBJ2-3; D may be TRBD2 (6 bases). V was trimmed by 1 base and J by 0 bases, leaving 11 bases between them. The CDR3 is made up of 16 amino acids. Looked up from germline, CDR1 is MNHEY and CDR2 is SMNVEV (reference sequence).

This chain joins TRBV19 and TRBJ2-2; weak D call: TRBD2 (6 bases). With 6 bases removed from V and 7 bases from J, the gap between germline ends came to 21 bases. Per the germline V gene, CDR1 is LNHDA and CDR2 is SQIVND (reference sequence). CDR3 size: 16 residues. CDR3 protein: CASRLGPGGIFGELFF. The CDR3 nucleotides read TGTGCCAGTAGGCTCGGACCGGGCGGGATCTTCGGGGAGCTGTTTTTT. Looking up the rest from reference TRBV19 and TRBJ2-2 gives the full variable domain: DGGITQSPKYLFRKEGQNVTLSCEQNLNHDAMYWYRQDPGQGLRLIYYSQIVNDFQKGDIAEGYSVSREKKESFPLTVTSAQKNPTAFYLCASRLGPGGIFGELFFGEGSRLTVL.

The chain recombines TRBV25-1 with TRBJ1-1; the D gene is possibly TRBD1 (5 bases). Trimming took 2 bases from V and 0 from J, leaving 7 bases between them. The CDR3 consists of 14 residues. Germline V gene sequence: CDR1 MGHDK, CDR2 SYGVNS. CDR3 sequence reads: CASSEQGVNTEAFF. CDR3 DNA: TGTGCCAGCAGTGAACAAGGGGTGAACACTGAAGCTTTCTTT.

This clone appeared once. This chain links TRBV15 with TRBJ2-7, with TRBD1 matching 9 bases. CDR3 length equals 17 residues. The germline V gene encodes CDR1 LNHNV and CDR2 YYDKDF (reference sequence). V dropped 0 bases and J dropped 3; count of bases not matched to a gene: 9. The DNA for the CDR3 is TGTGCCACCAGCAGAGATCGGGGGACAGGGAACTACTACGAGCAGTACTTC. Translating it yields CATSRDRGTGNYYEQYF.

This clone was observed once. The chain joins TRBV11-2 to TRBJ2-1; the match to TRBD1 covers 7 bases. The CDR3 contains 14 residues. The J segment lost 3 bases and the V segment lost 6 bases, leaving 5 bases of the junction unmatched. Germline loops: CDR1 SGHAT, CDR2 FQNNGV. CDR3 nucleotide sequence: TGTGCCAGCAGGCGGCCAGGGGGCTACAATGAGCAGTTCTTC. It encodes CASRRPGGYNEQFF.

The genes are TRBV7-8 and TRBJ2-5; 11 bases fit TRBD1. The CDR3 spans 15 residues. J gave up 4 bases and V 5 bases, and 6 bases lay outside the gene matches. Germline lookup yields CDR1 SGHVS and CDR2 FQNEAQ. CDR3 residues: CASSPRDRGIETQYF. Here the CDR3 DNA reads TGTGCCAGCAGCCCTCGGGACAGGGGGATAGAGACCCAGTACTTC.

The CDR3 spells CASSLERAGTGSANEKLFF. Here the CDR3 DNA reads TGTGCCAGCAGCTTAGAACGGGCGGGGACAGGGAGTGCTAATGAAAAACTGTTTTTT. V usage is TRBV11-2 and J usage is TRBJ1-4, with 9 bases lining up with TRBD1. CDR3 size: 19 residues. Germline V gene data show CDR1 as SGHAT and CDR2 as FQNNGV. The ends lost 0 bases at V and 3 bases at J; junction bases unmatched: 11.

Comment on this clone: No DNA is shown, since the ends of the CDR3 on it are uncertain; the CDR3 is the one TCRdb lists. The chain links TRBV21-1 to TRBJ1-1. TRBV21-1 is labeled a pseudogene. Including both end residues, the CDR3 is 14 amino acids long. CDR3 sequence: CASSKVGGGTEAFF.

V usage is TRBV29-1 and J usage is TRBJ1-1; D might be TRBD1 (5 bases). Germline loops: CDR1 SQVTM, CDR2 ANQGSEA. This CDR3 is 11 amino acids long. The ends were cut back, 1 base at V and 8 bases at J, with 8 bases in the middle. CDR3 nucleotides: TGCAGCGTTGAAGTCAGGGCGGAAGCTTTCTTT. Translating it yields CSVEVRAEAFF. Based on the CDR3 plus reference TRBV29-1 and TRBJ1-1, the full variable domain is SAVISQKPSRDICQRGTSLTIQCQVDSQVTMMFWYRQQPGQSLTLIATANQGSEATYESGFVIDKFPISRPNLTFSTLTVSNMSPEDSSIYLCSVEVRAEAFFGQGTRLTVV.